This T cell receptor beta chain was profiled in a study of shared clonotypes between healthy human individuals. The CDR3 runs 14 residues. The ends were cut back, 7 bases at V and 0 bases at J, with 13 bases in the middle. Germline V gene lookup returns CDR1 MNHNS and CDR2 SASEGT. Per the authors' pipeline: ImmunoSEQ output lacked quality scores and full-length reads, limiting matched filtering. Data came from immunoSEQ multiplex PCR; TCRdb stores just in-frame clones and leaves some out. V, J and clone size reflect that table, while D and trimming were determined from the DNA. The table lists about a million clones, around three quarters of them singletons. This clone turned up a few times.

Sequencing input: memory CD4+ T cells from PBMCs. Subset indicated: CD45RA-negative fraction. The chain combines TRBV6-1 with TRBJ2-7; a possible D gene is TRBD2 (6 bases). This sequence originates from a man younger than 30 in good health. Some clones in this sample may be carry-over from other donors' samples. CDR3 region: CASTGDWNSYEQYF. The CDR3 DNA sequence: TGTGCCAGCACGGGGGACTGGAACTCCTACGAGCAGTACTTC.